This TCR beta chain is from a study of identical twins. The CDR3 length is 12 residues. Germline assignment: CDR1 MNHEY and CDR2 SVGAGI. V was shortened by 6 bases and J by 2 bases, with 8 bases between the two germline ends. This clonotype was counted between two and nine times. TCRdb passed the 5' RACE reads through MiXCR, listing each CDR3 protein once. The sample lists about 530,000 distinct CDR3 sequences; approximately 20% were seen once. This same sample was also taken into another study, of yellow fever vaccine responses in identical twins.

The receptor was derived from a woman aged 18 to 35 in good health. J is TRBJ2-7 and V is TRBV6-5, with D possibly being TRBD1 (6 bases). Sequenced: CD4+ T cells sorted from blood. CDR3: CASSRGPYEQYF. In DNA form, the CDR3 reads TGTGCCAGCAGCAGGGGTCCCTACGAGCAGTACTTC.